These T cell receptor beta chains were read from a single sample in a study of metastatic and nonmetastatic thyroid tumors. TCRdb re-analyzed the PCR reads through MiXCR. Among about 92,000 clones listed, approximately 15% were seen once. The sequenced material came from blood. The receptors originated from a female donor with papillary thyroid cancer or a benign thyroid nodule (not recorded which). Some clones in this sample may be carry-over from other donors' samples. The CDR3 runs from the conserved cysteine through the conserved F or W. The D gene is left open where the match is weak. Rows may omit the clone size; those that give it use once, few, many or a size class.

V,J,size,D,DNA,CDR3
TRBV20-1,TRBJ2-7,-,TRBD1,TGCAGTGCTAGACCTCTCCTGGACAGGGTATCCTACGAGCAGTACTTC,CSARPLLDRVSYEQYF
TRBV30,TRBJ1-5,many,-,TGTGCCTGGAGTCCACAGGGAAATCAGCCCCAGCATTTT,CAWSPQGNQPQHF
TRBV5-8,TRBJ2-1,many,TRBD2,TGTGCCAGCAGCCACTGGGAGGGTCGGGGTGAGCAGTTCTTC,CASSHWEGRGEQFF
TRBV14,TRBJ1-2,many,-,TGTGCCAGCAGCCAAGTTCTGGGATCCCACTATGGCTACACCTTC,CASSQVLGSHYGYTF
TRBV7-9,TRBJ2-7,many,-,TGTGCCAGCAGCGAAACAGGGTTGGCAGGGTACGAGCAGTACTTC,CASSETGLAGYEQYF
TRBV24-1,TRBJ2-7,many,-,TGTGCCACCAGTGACCCGGGTGCTAACAACGATTACGAGCAGTACTTC,CATSDPGANNDYEQYF
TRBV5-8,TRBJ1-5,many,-,TGTGCCAGCAGCGGCTATAGCAATCAGCCCCAGCATTTT,CASSGYSNQPQHF
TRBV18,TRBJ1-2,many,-,TGTGCCAGCTCACCGGCGGAGTTCTATGGCTACACCTTC,CASSPAEFYGYTF
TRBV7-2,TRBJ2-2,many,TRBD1,TGTGCCAGCAGCCCGAACAGGGGGAACGGGGAGCTGTTTTTT,CASSPNRGNGELFF
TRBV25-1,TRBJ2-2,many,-,TGTGCCAGCAGTGAAAGACTTGCCGGGGAGCTGTTTTTT,CASSERLAGELFF
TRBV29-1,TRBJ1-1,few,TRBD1,TGCAGCGTTCCTACAGATACAGGGGCGGAAAACACTGAAGCTTTCTTT,CSVPTDTGAENTEAFF
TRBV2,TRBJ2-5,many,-,TGTGCCAGCAGTGAATGGGAGACCCAGTACTTC,CASSEWETQYF
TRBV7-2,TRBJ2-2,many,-,TGTGCCAGCAGCTTCCCAGCCGCGTCCGGCAGAGGGGGTATTGGCGGGGAGCTGTTTTTT,CASSFPAASGRGGIGGELFF
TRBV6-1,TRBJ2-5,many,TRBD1,TGTGCCAGCAGCCCCCCCCCGGACAGGGATGGACAAGAGACCCAGTACTTC,CASSPPPDRDGQETQYF
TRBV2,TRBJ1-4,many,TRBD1,TGTGCCAGCAGTAAAGGCGGACAGGGGAGTGAAAAACTGTTTTTT,CASSKGGQGSEKLFF
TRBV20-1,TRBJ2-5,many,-,TGCAGTGCTAGAAGGGCAGGGGTTGTAGAGACCCAGTACTTC,CSARRAGVVETQYF
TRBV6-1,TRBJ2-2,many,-,TGTGCCAGCAGTGAAGTTCGGGGACACGGGACCGGGGAGCTGTTTTTT,CASSEVRGHGTGELFF
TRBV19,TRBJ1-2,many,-,TGTGCCAGTAAAGCAGCTGGCTACACCTTC,CASKAAGYTF
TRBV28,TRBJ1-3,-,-,TGTGCCAGCACCGGCTTGCCGAACACCATATATTTT,CASTGLPNTIYF
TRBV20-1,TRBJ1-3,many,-,TGCAGTGTTCGCGAAATGGCCCCTGGAAACACCATATATTTT,CSVREMAPGNTIYF
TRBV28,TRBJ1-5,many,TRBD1,TGTGCCAGCAGGGGACAGGGGGCCAGACAGCCCCAGCATTTT,CASRGQGARQPQHF
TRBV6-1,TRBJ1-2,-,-,TGTGCCAGCAGCTCCGGGTTAGGAAGGGTCTACACCTTC,CASSSGLGRVYTF
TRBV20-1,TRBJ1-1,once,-,TGCAGTGCTAGACCGGACAGTCCGGACACTGAAGCTTTCTTT,CSARPDSPDTEAFF
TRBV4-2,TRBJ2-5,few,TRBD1,TGTGCCAGCAGTCAAGTGGCTAGCCGGGACAGAGTTTCGGAGACCCAGTACTTC,CASSQVASRDRVSETQYF
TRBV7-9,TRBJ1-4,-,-,TGTGCCACCAGGTCAGGAACTAATGAAAAACTGTCTTTT,CATRSGTNEKLSF
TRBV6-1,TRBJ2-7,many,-,TGTGCCAGCAGCTACAAGGGGGACCCTAAATTTTACGAGCAGTACTTC,CASSYKGDPKFYEQYF
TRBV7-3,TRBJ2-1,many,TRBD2,TGTGCCAGCAGCTTAACAAGCGGGGGGTACAATGAGCAGTTCTTC,CASSLTSGGYNEQFF
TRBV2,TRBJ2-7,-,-,TGTGCAAGCGGCCGATTCTACGGGCAGTACTTC,CASGRFYGQYF
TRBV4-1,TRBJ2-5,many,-,TGCGCCAGCAGCCAAGATTCAATGCAGGAACAAGAGACCCAGTACTTC,CASSQDSMQEQETQYF
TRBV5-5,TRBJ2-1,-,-,TGTGCCAGCAGTTACCGGTCAGGGGATGTGAATGAGCAGTTCTTC,CASSYRSGDVNEQFF
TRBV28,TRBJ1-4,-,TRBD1,TGTGCCAGCAGTTTAAGCTTTGGACAGGGAACTAATGAAAAACTGTTTTTT,CASSLSFGQGTNEKLFF